This TCR beta chain is from a study of shared clonotypes between healthy human individuals. TCRdb keeps only in-frame clones here, not all; method: immunoSEQ multiplex PCR. This table holds about 2.3 million clones, around 92% found once. Study findings and constraints: The study's rarefaction showed incomplete sorted-subset sequencing despite large depth.

Trimming at V came to 4 bases and at J to 0 bases, leaving 3 bases not matched to a gene. Looked up from germline, CDR1 is SGHDT and CDR2 is YYEEEE. The CDR3 totals 16 residues. Turning to this clone: As yet, its antigen is unknown.

The TCR was taken from a man younger than 35 in good health. Some clones in this sample may be carry-over from other donors' samples. Source material: naive CD4+ T cells from PBMCs. Noted subset: CD45RA+ positively selected. This rearrangement joins TRBV5-6 to TRBJ2-6, with TRBD1 matching 8 bases. The CDR3 DNA follows: TGTGCCAGCAGCGTGGACAGGGACTCTGGGGCCAACGTCCTGACTTTC. Translating gives CASSVDRDSGANVLTF.